This TCR beta chain is from a study of blood T cell repertoires in COVID-19. Overall study context: Whether acute or convalescent, the COVID-19 samples came from the United States, Italy and Spain. In each case, the material was cDNA or gDNA derived from T cells, B-cell-depleted T cells, or PBMCs.

A Seattle source enrolled patients during active infection and followed them longitudinally. The CDR3 is made up of 16 amino acids. V was trimmed by 2 bases and J by 7 bases, leaving 18 bases between them. From germline, CDR1 is MDHEN and CDR2 SYDVKM. This clone has a handful of counts. Study processing details: Using reference gene primer amplification, nucleated cell counts were estimated. Libraries were prepared by immunoSEQ multiplex PCR; TCRdb keeps only in-frame clonotypes and omits some of them. D and trimming were read from the DNA, whereas the V and J calls and clone size are those reported in that table. This table holds 15,000 to 20,000 clones, 70% to 85% found once.

The sequenced sample consisted of peripheral blood. This TCR came from a man in his 70s with COVID-19, enrolled during active disease. This chain links TRBV28 with TRBJ2-1; no clear D gene. This chain's CDR3 is CASSLVPHPQENEQFF. The CDR3 DNA follows: TGTGCCAGCAGTTTAGTCCCTCACCCCCAGGAAAATGAGCAGTTCTTC.